Each of the 20 T cell receptor beta chains below was sequenced from the same sample in a study of CD8 T cells in ankylosing spondylitis (dated by TCRdb to about 2017). The method behind the library was 5' RACE. Sequencing was performed on an Illumina HiSeq 2500. TCRdb cleaned the public reads at Q25 with fastp, built clones with MiXCR and kept in-frame beta chains. Each entry merges the rows of one CDR3 protein and shows their most common DNA and genes. The sample table lists some 130,000 distinct CDR3 sequences, roughly 15% of them with a count of one. The ten largest account for 2.5% to 3.5% of the sample. The specimen sequenced was blood, either unsorted or a sorted T cell fraction (not recorded which). These TCRs come from a female donor with ankylosing spondylitis or in good health (not recorded which).

This clonotype showed up many times. This rearrangement joins TRBV3-1 to TRBJ1-1, with D unclear. The CDR3 has 13 amino acids. Germline CDR1 reads LGHDT; CDR2 reads YNNKEL (reference sequence). Deletions cut 7 bases from V and 6 bases from J, with 15 bases between. The CDR3 DNA follows: TGTGCCAGCATCGGACGGTGGACCGCTGAAGCTTTCTTT. Translation gives CASIGRWTAEAFF.

The chain links TRBV20-1 to TRBJ2-7, with D hard to call. Germline assignment: CDR1 DFQATT and CDR2 SNEGSKA (reference sequence). The CDR3 extends over 12 amino acids. Between the trimmed V and J ends, which lost 6 bases and 3 bases, there was a span of 12 bases. CDR3 loop: CSAETGNYEQYF. As DNA, the CDR3 is TGCAGTGCAGAAACCGGCAACTACGAGCAGTACTTC.

V usage is TRBV5-1 and J usage is TRBJ2-1, with a tentative D call TRBD2 (6 bases). This CDR3 contains 16 residues. V was cut by 0 bases and J by 8 bases, with 18 bases left in between. The germline V gene encodes CDR1 SGHRS and CDR2 YFSETQ. The CDR3, as DNA: TGCGCCAGCAGCTTGGAGACCTTTAAGCGGGCGGATGAGCAGTTCTTC. Translation gives CASSLETFKRADEQFF.

This clonotype has at least ten counts. The chain uses TRBV3-1 and TRBJ2-7; TRBD2 matches at 9 bases. CDR1 LGHDT and CDR2 YNNKEL come from the germline V gene (reference sequence). This CDR3 has 14 amino acids. V dropped 4 bases and J dropped 4; count of bases not matched to a gene: 5. In nucleotides, the CDR3 is TGTGCCAGCAGCCTGACTAGCGGAGATTACGAGCAGTACTTC. It yields the protein CASSLTSGDYEQYF.

The chain couples TRBV20-1 to TRBJ2-2; 12 positions match TRBD2. Germline CDR1 reads DFQATT; CDR2 reads SNEGSKA (reference sequence). The CDR3 spans 19 residues. V was pared by 1 base and J by 4 bases, with 13 bases of the junction left unmatched. CDR3 loop: CSARGGLAGGPSGTGELFF. The CDR3 coding sequence is TGCAGTGCTAGAGGGGGCCTAGCGGGAGGGCCCTCGGGCACCGGGGAGCTGTTTTTT.

The V call is TRBV6-5, the J call TRBJ1-2; 7 positions match TRBD1. The CDR3 extends over 17 amino acids. Germline CDR1 and CDR2: MNHEY and SVGAGI. J lost 5 bases, V lost 0 bases, and 12 bases had no gene match. CDR3 in amino acids: CASSYSNYGGTVYGYTF. CDR3 nucleotide sequence: TGTGCCAGCAGTTACTCGAATTATGGTGGGACAGTGTATGGCTACACCTTC.

CDR3 DNA: TGCGCCAGCTCCACCGGGTCCAGGGCCAAAAACATTCAGTACTTC. This translates into CASSTGSRAKNIQYF. The rearrangement uses TRBV5-1 and TRBJ2-4; D remains ambiguous. The CDR3 loop spans 15 amino acids. From germline, CDR1 is SGHRS and CDR2 YFSETQ. The V gene lost 7 bases and the J gene lost 1 base, with 15 bases spanning the gap.

At least ten counts were recorded for this clonotype. This CDR3 reads CASSLGSSGTEAFF. The CDR3 DNA reads TGTGCCAGCAGTTTGGGGTCTTCGGGCACTGAAGCTTTCTTT. This sequence joins TRBV12-3 or TRBV12-4 and TRBJ1-1, with D unclear. The V end was cut by 3 bases, the J end by 4 bases, with 12 bases between. The CDR3 is 14 residues long.

In this sample, this clonotype turned up many times. The chain joins TRBV4-2 to TRBJ2-1, with 9 bases aligning to TRBD2. V was pared by 0 bases and J by 6 bases, with 3 bases of the junction left unmatched. The CDR3 extends over 15 amino acids. Germline-derived CDR1 and CDR2 are LGHNA and YNFKEQ. CDR3 sequence reads: CASSQDPTSGNEQFF. The CDR3 DNA sequence: TGTGCCAGCAGCCAAGATCCGACTAGCGGCAATGAGCAGTTCTTC.

This clonotype was recorded at least ten times. The gene calls are TRBV5-1 and TRBJ1-4, with a possible D match to TRBD1 (6 bases). This CDR3 has 18 amino acids. Per the germline V gene, CDR1 is SGHRS and CDR2 is YFSETQ. V shed 0 bases and J shed 8 bases, with 23 bases lying between them. The CDR3 nucleotides read TGCGCCAGCAGCTTGGCCACGAATGTGGAGGGGGAAGGGGAAAAACTGTTTTTT. It is translated as CASSLATNVEGEGEKLFF.

The chain has TRBV20-1 and TRBJ2-1, with TRBD2 matching over 10 bases. CDR3 length: 12 residues. Per the germline V gene, CDR1 is DFQATT and CDR2 is SNEGSKA (reference sequence). The CDR3 bases are TGCAGCGGACTAGCGGACTACAATGAGCAGTTCTTC. It translates to CSGLADYNEQFF.

This clonotype was seen a handful of times. The chain has TRBV30 and TRBJ2-1; 9 nucleotides line up with TRBD2. CDR3 length equals 14 residues. The V and J ends lost 1 base and 4 bases, in that order; junction bases with no gene match: 2. Per germline, CDR1 GTSNPN and CDR2 SVGIG (reference sequence). As DNA, the CDR3 is TGTGCCTGGAGTGCGACTAGCGGTTACAATGAGCAGTTCTTC. Protein sequence: CAWSATSGYNEQFF.

This chain uses TRBV5-1 with TRBJ2-2; 9 nucleotides align to TRBD1. This CDR3 spans 15 amino acids. CDR1 SGHRS and CDR2 YFSETQ come from the germline V gene. J gave up 4 bases and V 3 bases, and 4 bases lay outside the gene matches. CDR3 sequence: CASSYGTGSTGELFF. CDR3 sequence (DNA): TGCGCCAGCAGCTACGGGACAGGGAGCACCGGGGAGCTGTTTTTT.

This clonotype has at least ten counts. CDR3 amino acids: CASSAKKGEKLFF. The CDR3 DNA reads TGTGCCAGCAGTGCCAAGAAGGGGGAAAAACTGTTTTTT. The chain uses TRBV25-1 and TRBJ1-4; D may be TRBD1 (5 bases). Deletions cut 4 bases from V and 8 bases from J, with 11 bases between. This CDR3 contains 13 residues. In germline, CDR1 is MGHDK, CDR2 SYGVNS.

CDR3 nucleotides: TGCGCCAGCAGCCATTATGGCGGGACTAACTACGAGCAGTACTTC. It yields the protein CASSHYGGTNYEQYF. This sequence joins TRBV5-1 and TRBJ2-7; 7 bases align to TRBD2. Trimming at V came to 4 bases and at J to 3 bases, leaving 10 bases not matched to a gene. The CDR3 loop spans 15 amino acids. From germline, CDR1 is SGHRS and CDR2 YFSETQ.

This clonotype occurred a few times. The chain employs TRBV5-1 and TRBJ1-6; D remains unclear. V dropped 1 base and J dropped 5 bases, with 10 bases sitting between them. CDR3 size: 15 residues. The V gene's germline CDR1 is SGHRS and CDR2 YFSETQ. In nucleotides, the CDR3 is TGCGCCAGCAGCTTGTCGGGTCCGGATAATTCACCCCTCCACTTT. Protein: CASSLSGPDNSPLHF. The whole variable domain, filled in from reference TRBV5-1 and TRBJ1-6, reads KAGVTQTPRYLIKTRGQQVTLSCSPISGHRSVSWYQQTPGQGLQFLFEYFSETQRNKGNFPGRFSGRQFSNSRSEMNVSTLELGDSALYLCASSLSGPDNSPLHFGNGTRLTVT.

This clonotype was seen a handful of times. The genes are TRBV5-1 and TRBJ2-3; 11 bases match TRBD2. The CDR3 runs to 15 residues. V lost 3 bases, J lost 6 bases, and 6 bases stayed unmatched. The germline CDR1 and CDR2 sequences are SGHRS and YFSETQ. The CDR3 bases are TGCGCCAGCAGCTCTAGCGGGGGGTTAGTTGATACGCAGTATTTT. This translates into CASSSSGGLVDTQYF.

This clonotype came up a few times. The V gene is TRBV7-8, the J gene TRBJ2-2; D unclear. V lost 6 bases, J lost 2 bases, and 13 bases lay in between. CDR3 size: 15 residues. Germline CDR1 SGHVS, CDR2 FQNEAQ. In nucleotides, the CDR3 is TGTGCCAGCAGTTCCTGGGGTTCAAACACCGGGGAGCTGTTTTTT. This sequence encodes CASSSWGSNTGELFF.

There are many counts of this clonotype. The V gene is TRBV3-1, the J gene TRBJ2-7; D is uncertain. The germline V gene has CDR1 LGHDT and CDR2 YNNKEL (reference sequence). V lost 4 bases and J 2 bases, leaving 6 bases between the germline ends. The CDR3 runs to 12 residues. The CDR3 DNA reads TGTGCCAGCAGCCCCGGACCCTACGAGCAGTACTTC. It is translated as CASSPGPYEQYF.

This clonotype was seen many times. The rearrangement links TRBV10-3 to TRBJ2-2; TRBD2 is a possible D gene (6 bases). This CDR3 contains 15 residues. The germline CDR1 and CDR2 sequences are ENHRY and SYGVKD. Deletions cut 4 bases from V and 0 bases from J, with 9 bases between. The CDR3 DNA follows: TGTGCCATCAGTGCGCGGGAAGCGAACACCGGGGAGCTGTTTTTT. Its protein is CAISAREANTGELFF.